The sequence of this TCR beta chain was determined in a study of blood T cell repertoires in COVID-19. In germline, CDR1 is MGHRA, CDR2 YSYEKL. This CDR3 comprises 15 residues. The trim removed 2 bases at V and 4 bases at J, leaving 3 bases unmatched. Clones were sequenced by immunoSEQ multiplex PCR, and TCRdb holds only the in-frame ones, with some missing. The sample contains about 140,000 clones, around 82% of which appear only once. Sequencing was done on a sample of PBMCs or T cells enriched from blood (not recorded which). The receptor was derived from a middle-aged man with acute COVID-19. The V and J genes are TRBV4-1 and TRBJ2-1, with TRBD1 matching over 9 bases. The CDR3 DNA sequence: TGCGCCAGCAGCCAAAGGGGACAGGGTTACAATGAGCAGTTCTTC. Translating it yields CASSQRGQGYNEQFF.